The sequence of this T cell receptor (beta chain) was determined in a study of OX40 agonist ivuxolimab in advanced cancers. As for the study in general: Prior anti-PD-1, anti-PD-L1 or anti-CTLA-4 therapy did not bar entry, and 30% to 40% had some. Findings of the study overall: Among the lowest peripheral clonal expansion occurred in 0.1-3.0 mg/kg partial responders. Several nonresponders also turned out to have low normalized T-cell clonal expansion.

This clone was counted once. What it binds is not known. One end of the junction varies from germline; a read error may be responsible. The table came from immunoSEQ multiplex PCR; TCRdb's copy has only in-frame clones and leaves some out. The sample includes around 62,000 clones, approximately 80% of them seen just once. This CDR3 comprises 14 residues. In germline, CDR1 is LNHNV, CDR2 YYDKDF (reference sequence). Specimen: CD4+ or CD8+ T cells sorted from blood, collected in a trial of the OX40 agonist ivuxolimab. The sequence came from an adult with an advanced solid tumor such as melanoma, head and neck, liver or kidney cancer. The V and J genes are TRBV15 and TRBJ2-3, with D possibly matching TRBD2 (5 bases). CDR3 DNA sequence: TGTGCCACCAGCAGAGGACCACCACGGGATCAAACTCATTTT. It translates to CATSRGPPRDQTHF.